Only a few counts were recorded for the clone carrying this T cell receptor beta chain. The antigen is undetermined. This sample is part of a study of T cell repertoires in cytomegalovirus infection. A single record per CDR3 protein comes from TCRdb applying MiXCR to the reads. The profile shows approximately 600,000 distinct CDR3 sequences, roughly 43% of them singletons. The input for sequencing was cultured PBMCs, taken from culture after CMV antigen stimulation. This clonotype originated in a human donor in good health (CMV status not recorded). Some clones in this sample may be carry-over from other donors' samples.

The chain's CDR3 is CASSSEMRGISPLHF. Written as DNA, the CDR3 is TGTGCCAGCAGCTCAGAAATGCGGGGGATTTCACCCCTCCACTTT. This chain connects TRBV11-2 to TRBJ1-6; tentatively, D is TRBD1 (5 bases). The V end was cut by 4 bases, the J end by 9 bases, with 16 bases between. Germline CDR1 reads SGHAT; CDR2 reads FQNNGV. This CDR3 spans 15 amino acids.